These T cell receptor beta chains were read from a single sample in a study of blood T cells in healthy people across ages. One entry per CDR3 protein, called by TCRdb with MiXCR from the 5' RACE reads. The sample consists of just under 550,000 distinct CDR3 sequences, around 24% of them appearing once. The data also belong to a second study, concerning T cells of mothers and their children.

Specimen: blood. These receptors all come from a boy between 10 and 17 years old in good health. Both conserved end residues are part of each CDR3. The order of the fields is V gene, J gene, D gene, clone size, CDR3 DNA, CDR3 protein. D genes are given only for firm matches. Only some rows state a clone size, as once, few, many or a class for expanded clones.

V: TRBV28
J: TRBJ2-7
D: NA
size: many
DNA: TGTGCCAGCAGTTTTCGGGGGTTGAGGAAGTCGGCCTACGAGCAGTACTTC
CDR3: CASSFRGLRKSAYEQYF

V: TRBV20-1
J: TRBJ2-1
D: NA
size: NA
DNA: TGCAGTGCTACCAATCCCTATGGGGGGGCGGCCTACAATGAGCAGTTCTTC
CDR3: CSATNPYGGAAYNEQFF

V: TRBV19
J: TRBJ1-1
D: TRBD1
size: NA
DNA: TGTGCCAGTACAGGGGGGGACACTGAAGCTTTCTTT
CDR3: CASTGGDTEAFF

V: TRBV6-6
J: TRBJ2-5
D: NA
size: NA
DNA: TGTGCCAGCATGTGGTGTGTGGGTTGCCAAGAGACCCAGTACTTC
CDR3: CASMWCVGCQETQYF

V: TRBV20-1
J: TRBJ2-7
D: NA
size: NA
DNA: TGCAGTGCGATAATCGGGAGCTCTTACGAGCAGTACTTC
CDR3: CSAIIGSSYEQYF

V: TRBV20-1
J: TRBJ2-1
D: TRBD1
size: few
DNA: TGCAGTGCTAGAGATGGAAGGACAGGGACCAATGAGCAGTTCTTC
CDR3: CSARDGRTGTNEQFF

V: TRBV6-1
J: TRBJ1-1
D: NA
size: NA
DNA: TGTGCCAGCAAGGGTTGGGTCACTGAAGCTTTCTTT
CDR3: CASKGWVTEAFF

V: TRBV28
J: TRBJ2-7
D: TRBD1
size: few
DNA: TGTGCCAGCCGGGACAGAACCCCCTACGAGCAGTACTTC
CDR3: CASRDRTPYEQYF

V: TRBV4-1
J: TRBJ2-7
D: TRBD2
size: NA
DNA: TGCGCCAGCAGCGAAATAAACATACTAGCGTCCAGCGAGCAGTACTTC
CDR3: CASSEINILASSEQYF

V: TRBV4-1
J: TRBJ1-1
D: NA
size: few
DNA: TGCGCCAGCAGCCCTCGAGGGGCGATGCCAAATATGAACACTGAAGCTTTCTTT
CDR3: CASSPRGAMPNMNTEAFF

V: TRBV27
J: TRBJ2-2
D: NA
size: few
DNA: TGTGCCAGCAGTTTACTAGGGGGCACCGGGGAGCTGTTTTTT
CDR3: CASSLLGGTGELFF

V: TRBV6-1
J: TRBJ1-1
D: NA
size: NA
DNA: TGTGCCAGCAGTGAAATAAGGGAGTCCACTGAAGCTTTCTTT
CDR3: CASSEIRESTEAFF

V: TRBV9
J: TRBJ2-5
D: NA
size: few
DNA: TGTGCCAGCAGCGTAATCCCAGACCCAGAGACCCAGTACTTC
CDR3: CASSVIPDPETQYF